Below, one T cell receptor beta chain is given with its context. Its target is unknown. The junction does not match germline at one end; this may be a read error. This sample was included in a study of regulatory T cells in long-lasting Graves disease. The CDR3 runs to 15 residues. Germline V gives CDR1 MRHNA, CDR2 SNTAGT. Regarding time point: persistent/refractory GD, antithyroid drugs over 5 years with positive TRAb. RNA from PBMCs was the source of the TCR library. Enrollment of patients was through an endocrinology department in Xi'an, China. Study findings and constraints: Persistent disease was characterized by preferential usage of TRBV28, TRBJ1-2 and TRBJ2-5.

CDR3-region Arm-PCR and iRepertoire HTBI primers produced the TCR beta libraries. The authors' processing: Identification across samples found some 60 TRBV and 12 to 15 TRBJ segments. TCRdb analysed the multiplex PCR reads with MiXCR anew, one entry per CDR3 protein. None of the V and J calls come from the authors' own analysis; TCRdb made them. The sample carries roughly 400,000 distinct CDR3 sequences, around 20% recorded once. This sequence joins TRBV6-4 and TRBJ2-2, with 8 bases fitting TRBD1. Sequences were derived from peripheral blood mononuclear cells (PBMCs), sampled when the disease was refractory, from a patient treated with antithyroid drugs. This TCR was sampled from a female donor with Graves disease. The CDR3 sequence is CASRLTGAGTGGLFF. CDR3 coding DNA: TGTGCCAGCAGGTTGACAGGGGCAGGCACCGGGGGGCTGTTTTTT.